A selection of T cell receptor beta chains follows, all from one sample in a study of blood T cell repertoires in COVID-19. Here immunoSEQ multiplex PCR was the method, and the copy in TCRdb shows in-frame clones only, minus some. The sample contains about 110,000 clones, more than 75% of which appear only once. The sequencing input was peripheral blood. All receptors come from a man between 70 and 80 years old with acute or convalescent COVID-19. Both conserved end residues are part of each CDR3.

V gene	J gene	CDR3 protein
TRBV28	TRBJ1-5	CASRKPGTGPQPQHF
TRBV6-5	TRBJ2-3	CASSRTSRNTDTQYF
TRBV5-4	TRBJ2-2	CASSTGTRANTGELFF
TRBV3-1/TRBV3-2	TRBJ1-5	CASSQGQINQPQHF
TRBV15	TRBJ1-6	CATSRDRQGSSPLHF
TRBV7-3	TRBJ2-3	CASSVRLASTDTQYF
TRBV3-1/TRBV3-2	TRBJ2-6	CASSQVFQGLEHSGANVLTF
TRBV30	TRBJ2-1	CAWSGVSYNEQFF
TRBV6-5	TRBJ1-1	CATRQNTEAFF
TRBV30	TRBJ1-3	CAWNRDRMSSGNTIYF
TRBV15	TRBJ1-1	CATSRRGHRNTEAFF
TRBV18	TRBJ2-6	CASSPFGGVSSGANVLTF
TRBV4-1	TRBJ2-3	CASSQVLAGGSVVADTQYF
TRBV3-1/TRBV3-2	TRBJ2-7	CASSLLTGVEQYF
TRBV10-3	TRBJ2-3	CATGQRTDTQYF
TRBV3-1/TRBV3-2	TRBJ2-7	CASSQVVSEQYF
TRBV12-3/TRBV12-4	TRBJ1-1	CASSLDSGVEAFF
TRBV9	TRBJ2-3	CASSVVSGEGTQYF
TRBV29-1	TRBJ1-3	CSGRDRGSGNTIYF
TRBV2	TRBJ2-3	CASSRQGPKTDTQYF
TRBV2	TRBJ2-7	CASTDRSADDEQYF
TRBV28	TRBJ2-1	CASSSPGLTNEQFF
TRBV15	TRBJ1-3	CATSRDRVPGNTIYF
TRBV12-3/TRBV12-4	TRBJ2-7	CASSSRVYEQYF
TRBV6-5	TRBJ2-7	CASRHRDEQYF
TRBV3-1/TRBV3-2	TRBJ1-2	CASSQGLAGYGYTF
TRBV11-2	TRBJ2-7	CASSTWDSNEQYF
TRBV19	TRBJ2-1	CASSNLAGRDEQFF
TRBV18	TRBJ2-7	CASSPPPLGAGGSSEQYF
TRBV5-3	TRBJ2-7	CARSLDGRDRPYEQYF
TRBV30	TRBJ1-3	CAWRSGTAGNTIYF
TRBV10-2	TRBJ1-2	CASSEQGVIPNYGYTF
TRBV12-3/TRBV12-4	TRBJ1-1	CASTIGGTEAFF
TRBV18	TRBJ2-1	CASSRGQGSKNEQFF
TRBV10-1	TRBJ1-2	CASSDSGNYGYTF
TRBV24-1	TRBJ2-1	CATSLGQGINEQFF
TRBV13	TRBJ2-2	CASSLPRETGELFF
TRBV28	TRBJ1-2	CASIVGAGGYTF
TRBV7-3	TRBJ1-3	CASSSGQGDGNTIYF
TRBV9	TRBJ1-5	CASSVGDFGQPQHF
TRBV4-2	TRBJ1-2	CASSQAAGQSHYGYTF
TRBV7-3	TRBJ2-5	CASSAKGAEGGRAETQYF
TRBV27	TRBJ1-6	CASSLEGRTPLHF
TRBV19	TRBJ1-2	CASSTSNRPGLYGYTF
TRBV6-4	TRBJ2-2	CASSDLGGVTGELFF
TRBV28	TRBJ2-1	CASSTLAGGHYNEQFF
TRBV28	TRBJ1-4	CASSDRDRELGRGKEKLFF
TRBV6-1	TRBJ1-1	CASSEVSVNTEAFF
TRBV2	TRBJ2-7	CASSRSGLSSYEQYF
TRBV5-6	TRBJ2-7	CASSRGEGIEQYF
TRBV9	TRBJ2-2	CASRAGQGARTGELFF
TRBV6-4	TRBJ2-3	CASSSGTGGTTDTQYF
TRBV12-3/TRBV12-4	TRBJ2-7	CASSSGTFYEQYF